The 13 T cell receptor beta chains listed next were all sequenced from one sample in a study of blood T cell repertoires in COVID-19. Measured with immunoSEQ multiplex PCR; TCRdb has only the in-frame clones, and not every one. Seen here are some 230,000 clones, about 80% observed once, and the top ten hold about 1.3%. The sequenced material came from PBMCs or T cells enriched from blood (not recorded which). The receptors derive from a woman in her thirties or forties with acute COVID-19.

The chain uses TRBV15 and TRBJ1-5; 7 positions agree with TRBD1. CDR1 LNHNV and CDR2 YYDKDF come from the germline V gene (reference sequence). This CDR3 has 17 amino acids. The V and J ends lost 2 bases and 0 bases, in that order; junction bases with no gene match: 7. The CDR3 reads CATSRPKKGASNQPQHF. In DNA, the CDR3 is TGTGCCACCAGCAGACCAAAAAAGGGGGCTAGCAATCAGCCCCAGCATTTT.

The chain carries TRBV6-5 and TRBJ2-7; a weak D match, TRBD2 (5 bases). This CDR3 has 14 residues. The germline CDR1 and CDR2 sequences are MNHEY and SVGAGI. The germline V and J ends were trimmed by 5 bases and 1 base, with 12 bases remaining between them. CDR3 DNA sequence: TGTGCCAGCAGTACGGACTGGGTTTCCTACGAGCAGTACTTC. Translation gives CASSTDWVSYEQYF.

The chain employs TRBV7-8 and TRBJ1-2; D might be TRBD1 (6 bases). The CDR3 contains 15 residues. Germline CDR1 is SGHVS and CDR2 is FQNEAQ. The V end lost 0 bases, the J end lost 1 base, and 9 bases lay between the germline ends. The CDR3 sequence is CASSLAGGHNYGYTF. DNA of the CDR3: TGTGCCAGCAGCTTAGCCGGGGGGCATAACTATGGCTACACCTTC.

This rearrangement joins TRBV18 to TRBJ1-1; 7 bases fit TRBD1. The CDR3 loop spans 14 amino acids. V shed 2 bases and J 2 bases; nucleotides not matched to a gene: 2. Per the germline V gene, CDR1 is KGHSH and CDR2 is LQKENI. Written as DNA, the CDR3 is TGTGCCAGCTCACCAGAGGGGGCAAACACTGAAGCTTTCTTT. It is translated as CASSPEGANTEAFF.

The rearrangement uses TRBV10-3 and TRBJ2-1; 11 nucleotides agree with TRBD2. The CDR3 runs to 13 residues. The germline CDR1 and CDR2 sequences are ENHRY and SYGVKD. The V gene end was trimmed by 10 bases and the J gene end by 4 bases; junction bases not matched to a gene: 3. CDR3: CATGTSGYNEQFF. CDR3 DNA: TGTGCCACGGGGACTAGCGGATACAATGAGCAGTTCTTC.

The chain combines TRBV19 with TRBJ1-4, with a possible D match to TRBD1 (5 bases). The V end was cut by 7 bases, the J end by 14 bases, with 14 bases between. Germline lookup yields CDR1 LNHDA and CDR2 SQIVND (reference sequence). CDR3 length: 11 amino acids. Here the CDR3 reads CASTRGRGLFF. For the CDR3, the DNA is TGTGCCAGTACTAGGGGACGGGGGCTGTTTTTT.

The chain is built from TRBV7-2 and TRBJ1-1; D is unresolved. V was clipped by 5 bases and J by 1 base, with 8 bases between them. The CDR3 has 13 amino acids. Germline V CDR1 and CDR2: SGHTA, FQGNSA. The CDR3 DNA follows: TGTGCCAGCAGCCTTACACAGAACACTGAAGCTTTCTTT. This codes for CASSLTQNTEAFF. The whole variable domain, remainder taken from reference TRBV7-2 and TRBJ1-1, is GAGVSQSPSNKVTEKGKDVELRCDPISGHTALYWYRQSLGQGLEFLIYFQGNSAPDKSGLPSDRFSAERTGGSVSTLTIQRTQQEDSAVYLCASSLTQNTEAFFGQGTRLTVV.

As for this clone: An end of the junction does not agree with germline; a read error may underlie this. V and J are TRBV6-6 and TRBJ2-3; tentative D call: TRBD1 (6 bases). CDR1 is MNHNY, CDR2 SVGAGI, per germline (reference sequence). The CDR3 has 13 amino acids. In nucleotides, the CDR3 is TGTGCCAGCAGTTACGGGGGCTCAGATACACAGTATTTT. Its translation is CASSYGGSDTQYF.

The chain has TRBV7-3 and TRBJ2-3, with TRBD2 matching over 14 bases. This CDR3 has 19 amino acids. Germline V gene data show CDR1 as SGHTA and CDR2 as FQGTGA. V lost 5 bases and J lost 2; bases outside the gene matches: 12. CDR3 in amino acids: CASSPWTSGGPAPTDTQYF. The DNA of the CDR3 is TGTGCCAGCAGCCCCTGGACTAGCGGGGGGCCCGCACCCACAGATACGCAGTATTTT.

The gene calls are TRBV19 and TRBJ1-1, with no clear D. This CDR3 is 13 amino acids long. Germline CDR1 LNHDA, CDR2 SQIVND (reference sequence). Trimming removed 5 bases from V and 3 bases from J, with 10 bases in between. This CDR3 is CASSSEGYTEAFF. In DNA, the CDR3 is TGTGCCAGTAGTTCGGAGGGATACACTGAAGCTTTCTTT.

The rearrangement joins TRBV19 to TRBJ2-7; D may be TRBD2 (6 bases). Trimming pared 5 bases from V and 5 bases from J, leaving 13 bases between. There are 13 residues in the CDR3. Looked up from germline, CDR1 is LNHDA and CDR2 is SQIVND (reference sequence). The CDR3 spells CASSAGTSDEQYF. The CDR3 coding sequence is TGTGCCAGTAGTGCCGGGACTTCCGACGAGCAGTACTTC.

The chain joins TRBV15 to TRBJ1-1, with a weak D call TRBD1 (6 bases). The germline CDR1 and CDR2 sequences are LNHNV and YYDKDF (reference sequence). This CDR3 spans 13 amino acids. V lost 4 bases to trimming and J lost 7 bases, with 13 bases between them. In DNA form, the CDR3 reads TGTGCCACCAGCATCCACAGGGTCCATGAAGCTTTCTTT. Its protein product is CATSIHRVHEAFF.

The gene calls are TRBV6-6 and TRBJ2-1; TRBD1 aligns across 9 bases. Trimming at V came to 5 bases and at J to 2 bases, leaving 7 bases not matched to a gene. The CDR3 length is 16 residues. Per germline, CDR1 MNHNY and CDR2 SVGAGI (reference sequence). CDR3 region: CASSQGTGLTYNEQFF. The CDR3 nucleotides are TGTGCCAGCAGTCAAGGGACAGGGCTTACCTACAATGAGCAGTTCTTC.